Listed here are 24 T cell receptor beta chains from one sample, sequenced in a study of T cell responses to AZD1222 COVID-19 vaccine (dated by TCRdb to 2020 to 2022). Per the publication, the time point label means: about 28 days (+/-7) after the second vaccine dose. The library was built by means of the immunoSEQ multiplex PCR assay. The table comes from immuneACCESS by way of TCRdb, which keeps in-frame sequences with V and J called. Part of the clones is missing from these tables; in studies checked, under half for an unresolved V gene and the rest for unknown reasons. Recorded for this sample are under 150,000 clones; roughly nine tenths of them occurred a single time. The ten largest account for less than 9.5% of the sample. Sequenced material: peripheral blood, taken 28 days after the second AZD1222 dose. Receptor source: an adult who received the AZD1222 COVID-19 vaccine.

The genes are TRBV15 and TRBJ1-6, with no clear D. Trimming cost V 4 bases and J 6 bases, with 16 bases left between them. The CDR3 runs to 16 residues. Germline CDR1 and CDR2: LNHNV and YYDKDF (reference sequence). The CDR3 coding sequence is TGTGCCACCAGCATTCAAGCCAGAGGAGCTAATTCACCCCTCCACTTT. Translation: CATSIQARGANSPLHF.

This chain links TRBV28 with TRBJ2-1, with D possibly matching TRBD1 (6 bases). The germline CDR1 and CDR2 sequences are MDHEN and SYDVKM. Trimming left V 6 bases short and J 2 bases short, with 14 bases between. The CDR3 runs 15 residues. As DNA, the CDR3 is TGTGCCAGCAGAGCCAGGGGCCTTACCTACAATGAGCAGTTCTTC. Amino acids: CASRARGLTYNEQFF. Supplemented by reference TRBV28 and TRBJ2-1, the full variable domain reads DVKVTQSSRYLVKRTGEKVFLECVQDMDHENMFWYRQDPGLGLRLIYFSYDVKMKEKGDIPEGYSVSREKKERFSLILESASTNQTSMYLCASRARGLTYNEQFFGPGTRLTVL.

The chain combines TRBV7-9 with TRBJ2-1, with 7 bases matching TRBD2. Germline CDR1 SEHNR, CDR2 FQNEAQ (reference sequence). The CDR3 consists of 13 residues. Trimming removed 8 bases from V and 5 bases from J; junction bases left unmatched: 6. The CDR3 region is CASAERDHNEQFF. The DNA of the CDR3 is TGTGCCAGCGCTGAGCGGGACCACAATGAGCAGTTCTTC.

The gene calls are TRBV7-2 and TRBJ2-2; 8 bases are shared with TRBD1. The J segment lost 2 bases and the V segment lost 5 bases, leaving 7 bases of the junction unmatched. CDR3 length: 16 residues. Germline V gene data show CDR1 as SGHTA and CDR2 as FQGNSA. CDR3 sequence (DNA): TGTGCCAGCAGCCCTCAGGGGGCGATTAACACCGGGGAGCTGTTTTTT. Protein sequence: CASSPQGAINTGELFF. Together with reference TRBV7-2 and TRBJ2-2, the CDR3 gives the full variable domain: GAGVSQSPSNKVTEKGKDVELRCDPISGHTALYWYRQSLGQGLEFLIYFQGNSAPDKSGLPSDRFSAERTGGSVSTLTIQRTQQEDSAVYLCASSPQGAINTGELFFGEGSRLTVL.

The chain is built from TRBV6-5 and TRBJ2-1, with 7 bases that match TRBD1. Germline V gene data show CDR1 as MNHEY and CDR2 as SVGAGI. V dropped 5 bases and J dropped 4; count of bases not matched to a gene: 8. This CDR3 contains 15 residues. The CDR3 region is CASSLAGTAYNEQFF. DNA of the CDR3: TGTGCCAGCAGTCTTGCCGGGACAGCTTACAATGAGCAGTTCTTC.

With regard to this clone: The same CDR3 arises from other DNA sequences in this sample as well. CDR3 in amino acids: CASSPGMNTEAFF. The CDR3 nucleotides are TGTGCCAGCAGCCCCGGCATGAACACTGAAGCTTTCTTT. The chain has TRBV7-9 and TRBJ1-1, with D unresolved. The CDR3 is made up of 13 amino acids. The germline V gene encodes CDR1 SEHNR and CDR2 FQNEAQ (reference sequence). V was trimmed by 5 bases and J by 0 bases, leaving 7 bases between them. Complete variable domain (other parts from reference TRBV7-9 and TRBJ1-1): DTGVSQNPRHKITKRGQNVTFRCDPISEHNRLYWYRQTLGQGPEFLTYFQNEAQLEKSRLLSDRFSAERPKGSFSTLEIQRTEQGDSAMYLCASSPGMNTEAFFGQGTRLTVV.

The rearrangement uses TRBV15 and TRBJ1-6; 10 bases line up with TRBD1. Germline values: CDR1 LNHNV, CDR2 YYDKDF (reference sequence). The CDR3 is 15 amino acids. V shed 6 bases, J shed 1 base, and the junction held 0 bases outside the gene matches. The CDR3 loop reads CATRDRGSYNSPLHF. CDR3 coding DNA: TGTGCCACCAGGGACAGGGGGTCCTATAATTCACCCCTCCACTTT.

V usage is TRBV11-1 and J usage is TRBJ1-1; D is possibly TRBD1 (5 bases). The CDR3 has 13 residues. CDR1 is SGHAT, CDR2 FQDESV, per germline (reference sequence). V was shortened by 3 bases and J by 1 base, with 6 bases between the two germline ends. DNA of the CDR3: TGTGCCAGCAGCTTGGGGGAGAACACTGAAGCTTTCTTT. This encodes CASSLGENTEAFF.

This chain connects TRBV4-1 to TRBJ2-4, with 11 bases that match TRBD2. Looked up from germline, CDR1 is MGHRA and CDR2 is YSYEKL. The CDR3 totals 19 residues. The junction had 13 bases not matched to a gene; V was cut back by 6 bases and J by 0 bases. CDR3 sequence: CASSQGLAEFILAKNIQYF. The DNA for the CDR3 is TGCGCCAGCAGTCAGGGACTAGCGGAATTCATACTAGCCAAAAACATTCAGTACTTC.

The chain couples TRBV5-1 to TRBJ2-7; 9 positions agree with TRBD1. V lost 4 bases to trimming and J lost 5 bases; unmatched junction nucleotides: 13. Germline values: CDR1 SGHRS, CDR2 YFSETQ. The CDR3 is 16 residues long. The CDR3 DNA sequence: TGCGCCAGCAGCGTGGGGACAGGGAGAAGGATTGACGAGCAGTACTTC. Residues: CASSVGTGRRIDEQYF.

The CDR3 region is CASRYDKNTGELFF. The CDR3 coding sequence is TGTGCCAGCCGATACGACAAGAACACCGGGGAGCTGTTTTTT. The chain uses TRBV6-4 and TRBJ2-2, with D uncertain. The V gene lost 8 bases and the J gene lost 1 base, with 11 bases spanning the gap. Looked up from germline, CDR1 is MRHNA and CDR2 is SNTAGT. This CDR3 region has 14 residues.

The rearrangement joins TRBV2 to TRBJ2-1; 9 bases match TRBD2. CDR1 and CDR2 (germline): SNHLY, FYNNEI. V gave up 5 bases and J gave up 7 bases; unmatched junction bases: 9. This CDR3 region has 15 residues. CDR3 sequence reads: CASSRLAETRNEQFF. For the CDR3, the DNA is TGTGCCAGCAGTAGACTAGCGGAAACACGGAATGAGCAGTTCTTC.

This chain joins TRBV4-1 and TRBJ2-7; 8 bases fit TRBD1. Losses at the gene ends were 1 base for V and 2 bases for J; bases not matched to a gene: 1. The germline V gene has CDR1 MGHRA and CDR2 YSYEKL. The CDR3 runs 14 residues. CDR3 DNA sequence: TGCGCCAGCAGCCAAGGGACAGGGCCCTACGAGCAGTACTTC. Its translation is CASSQGTGPYEQYF.

The gene calls are TRBV27 and TRBJ1-6; 8 bases map to TRBD1. Germline V CDR1 and CDR2: MNHEY, SMNVEV (reference sequence). The CDR3 sequence is 19 residues long. Losses at the gene ends were 4 bases for V and 6 bases for J; bases not matched to a gene: 17. CDR3 nucleotide sequence: TGTGCCAGCAGTTACGCACAAACTTCTCAGGGGGCGGCTAATTCACCCCTCCACTTT. It codes for CASSYAQTSQGAANSPLHF.

In the case of this clone: At the DNA level, this CDR3 is encoded by other sequences in the same sample as well. This chain connects TRBV18 to TRBJ1-1, with D unresolved. V dropped 0 bases and J dropped 1 base, with 3 bases sitting between them. In germline, CDR1 is KGHSH, CDR2 LQKENI. The CDR3 contains 13 residues. The CDR3 DNA follows: TGTGCCAGCTCACCACCGGGGAACACTGAAGCTTTCTTT. Amino acid sequence: CASSPPGNTEAFF.

A few counts support this clone. The rearrangement uses TRBV28 and TRBJ1-1, with TRBD1 matching 7 bases. In germline, CDR1 is MDHEN, CDR2 SYDVKM. The trim removed 5 bases at V and 5 bases at J, leaving 5 bases unmatched. The CDR3 is 13 residues long. This CDR3 reads CASSPRQGTEAFF. The CDR3 nucleotides are TGTGCCAGCAGTCCCCGACAGGGTACTGAAGCTTTCTTT.

This clone was seen only once. The chain recombines TRBV28 with TRBJ1-5, with D uncertain. This CDR3 is built from 15 residues. The V end was cut by 7 bases, the J end by 2 bases, with 15 bases between. Germline V gene lookup returns CDR1 MDHEN and CDR2 SYDVKM. CDR3 DNA: TGTGCCAGCACCGCGCGGGGATTGGGCAATCAGCCCCAGCATTTT. Protein product: CASTARGLGNQPQHF. The full variable domain, its missing parts supplied by reference TRBV28 and TRBJ1-5, is DVKVTQSSRYLVKRTGEKVFLECVQDMDHENMFWYRQDPGLGLRLIYFSYDVKMKEKGDIPEGYSVSREKKERFSLILESASTNQTSMYLCASTARGLGNQPQHFGDGTRLSIL.

This chain joins TRBV4-1 and TRBJ1-1; 7 nucleotides match TRBD1. V gave up 5 bases and J gave up 1 base; unmatched junction bases: 4. Germline CDR1 is MGHRA and CDR2 is YSYEKL. The CDR3 sequence is 14 residues long. The CDR3 is CASSSGTANTEAFF. The CDR3 nucleotides are TGCGCCAGCAGCTCAGGGACAGCGAACACTGAAGCTTTCTTT.

The rearrangement joins TRBV28 to TRBJ1-1; D call uncertain. The CDR3 runs 13 residues. CDR1 is MDHEN and CDR2 is SYDVKM in the germline V gene. Trimming cost V 7 bases and J 7 bases, with 16 bases left between them. This chain's CDR3 is CASIQILKGEAFF. CDR3 bases: TGTGCCAGCATACAGATCCTGAAGGGTGAAGCTTTCTTT.

This rearrangement joins TRBV27 to TRBJ1-5; no definite D call. Between the trimmed V and J ends, which lost 8 bases and 1 base, there was a span of 6 bases. There are 12 residues in the CDR3. Per the germline V gene, CDR1 is MNHEY and CDR2 is SMNVEV (reference sequence). Here the CDR3 DNA reads TGTGCCAGCGCTGGGAGCAATCAGCCCCAGCATTTT. Translation gives CASAGSNQPQHF.

This rearrangement joins TRBV18 to TRBJ1-2; 7 bases line up with TRBD1. The V gene's germline CDR1 is KGHSH and CDR2 LQKENI. V lost 4 bases to trimming and J lost 2 bases; unmatched junction nucleotides: 1. This CDR3 is built from 13 residues. The CDR3 coding sequence is TGTGCCAGCTCACGGGACAGCAACTATGGCTACACCTTC. This encodes CASSRDSNYGYTF.

This clone has just one count. The chain employs TRBV5-1 and TRBJ2-5; D is unclear. The V end was cut by 1 base, the J end by 3 bases, with 10 bases between. The CDR3 has 14 residues. From germline, CDR1 is SGHRS and CDR2 YFSETQ. The CDR3 reads CASSLRPAKETQYF. CDR3 sequence (DNA): TGCGCCAGCAGCTTGCGGCCAGCTAAAGAGACCCAGTACTTC.

V gene TRBV7-9 combines with J gene TRBJ2-5; D may be TRBD2 (6 bases). The CDR3 covers 12 residues. V lost 2 bases and J 11 bases, leaving 12 bases between the germline ends. Germline-derived CDR1 and CDR2 are SEHNR and FQNEAQ (reference sequence). The CDR3 spells CASSLYTGEQYF. CDR3 in DNA: TGTGCCAGCAGCTTATATACGGGAGAGCAGTACTTC.

V and J are TRBV24-1 and TRBJ2-1, with a tentative D call TRBD1 (6 bases). CDR3 length: 15 residues. Germline CDR1 KGHDR, CDR2 SFDVKD. The V gene lost 5 bases and the J gene lost 6 bases, with 16 bases spanning the gap. The CDR3 here is CATSVGRGYPNEQFF. The CDR3 DNA is TGTGCCACCAGTGTAGGCAGGGGTTATCCCAATGAGCAGTTCTTC.